This T cell receptor (beta chain) is from a study of T-cell reconstitution after alpha-beta-depleted transplantation in children. Construction of the TCRbeta library involved unique molecular identifiers. TCRdb ran MiXCR on the PCR reads and lists one entry per CDR3 protein. The table has 600,000 or so distinct CDR3 sequences, 23% seen once. This clonotype was observed at least ten times. In germline, CDR1 is SGHAT, CDR2 FQNNGV. This CDR3 spans 16 amino acids. Losses at the gene ends were 7 bases for V and 2 bases for J; bases not matched to a gene: 10. The sequence was obtained from a boy under two years old who had a stem cell transplant for acute myeloid leukemia, so the T cells may come from the graft donor. The sample consisted of PBMCs, mostly from graft donor cells, taken 360 days after TCRalphabeta/CD19-depleted stem cell transplant. The J gene is TRBJ2-1, the V gene TRBV11-2, with 8 bases identical to TRBD2. The CDR3 DNA reads TGTGCCAGCACTACCCCCGGCGGGGGGCCCTACAATGAGCAGTTCTTC. This sequence encodes CASTTPGGGPYNEQFF.